These T cell receptor beta chains were read from a single sample in a study of cytomegalovirus exposure and HLA in healthy donors. This table comes from immunoSEQ multiplex PCR, and its TCRdb copy is limited to in-frame clones, with some not included. The sample carries tens of thousands of clones, around 76% recorded once. Sequenced: PBMCs. These TCRs come from a woman in her 30s in good health and CMV-seropositive. Both conserved end residues are part of each CDR3. The D gene is left open where the match is weak. The size of a clone is reported for some rows only, either as once, few or many, or as a class for expanded clones.

TRBV4-2	-	TRBD2	TRBJ2-3	TGTGCCAGCAGCCTATTGGGAGCGGGAGACGGCACAGATACGCAGTATTTT	CASSLLGAGDGTDTQYF
TRBV6-5	-	-	TRBJ2-5	TGTGCCAGCAGTTACTCGAATCGGGGACAAGAGACCCAGTACTTC	CASSYSNRGQETQYF
TRBV29-1	-	TRBD1	TRBJ1-2	TGTAGCGTTGAATATATCGACAGGGGGTCCTATGGCTACACCTTC	CSVEYIDRGSYGYTF
TRBV30	-	TRBD1	TRBJ2-7	TGTGCCTGGAGTGTACAGGGGGGTGAATACGAGCAGTACTTC	CAWSVQGGEYEQYF
TRBV27	-	TRBD2	TRBJ2-3	TGTGCCAGCAGTCCGGGACTAGCGGGGCCTCAGTATTTT	CASSPGLAGPQYF
TRBV6-6	-	TRBD1	TRBJ2-7	TGTGCCAGCACCACCGGGACAGGGACCTACGAGCAGTACTTC	CASTTGTGTYEQYF
TRBV28	-	TRBD1	TRBJ2-1	TGTGCCAGCAGCTCGTGGGACAGTTCATACAATGAGCAGTTCTTC	CASSSWDSSYNEQFF
TRBV28	-	-	TRBJ2-7	TGTGCCAGCAGCCCCCCCGGGGGAGGAGAGGGCCACGAGCAGTACTTC	CASSPPGGGEGHEQYF
TRBV30	-	TRBD2	TRBJ2-7	TGTGCCTGGAGTAAAGTAGCGGGAGCCTACGAGCAGTACTTC	CAWSKVAGAYEQYF
TRBV29-1	-	-	TRBJ1-1	TGCAGCGTTGAACCCGTAGCTGAAGCTTTCTTT	CSVEPVAEAFF
TRBV5-4	-	TRBD1	TRBJ2-7	TGTGCCAGCAGACAAGGGACAGACATCTACGAGCAGTACTTC	CASRQGTDIYEQYF
TRBV4-3	-	-	TRBJ2-6	TGCGCCAGCAGCCCCGATAGAGGTGGGGCCAACGTCCTGACTTTC	CASSPDRGGANVLTF
TRBV6-1	once	TRBD2	TRBJ2-7	TGTGCCAGCAGAGCCGCTAGGGGAGGGAACGAGCAGTACTTC	CASRAARGGNEQYF
TRBV5-1	-	TRBD1	TRBJ2-2	TGCGCCAGCAGGACAGGGGCCCACACCGGGGAGCTGTTTTTT	CASRTGAHTGELFF
TRBV11-2	-	-	TRBJ2-3	TGTGCCAGCAGCTCTTATATCACTCGCACAGATACGCAGTATTTT	CASSSYITRTDTQYF
TRBV7-8	-	-	TRBJ2-6	TGTGCCAGCAGCCCGGGGGTCGCTGGGGCCAACGTCCTGACTTTC	CASSPGVAGANVLTF
TRBV9	-	TRBD2	TRBJ2-3	TGTGCCAGCAGCGGGCGGGGGACTAGGACAGATACGCAGTATTTT	CASSGRGTRTDTQYF
TRBV5-1	-	TRBD2	TRBJ2-5	TGCGCCAGCAGCTTGGCCGGGAGGGCCCAAGAGACCCAGTACTTC	CASSLAGRAQETQYF
TRBV11-2	-	TRBD1	TRBJ1-3	TGTGCCAGCAGCCCCGGGACAGTCCTAAACACCATATATTTT	CASSPGTVLNTIYF
TRBV7-9	-	-	TRBJ2-7	TGTGCCAGCAGCCCCCGGGACTCAAAAGGATACGAGCAGTACTTC	CASSPRDSKGYEQYF
TRBV21-1	once	-	TRBJ2-1	TGTGCCAGCCAGGAGAGTGGGACAGGGCTATACAATGAGCAGTTCTTC	CASQESGTGLYNEQFF
TRBV4-3	-	TRBD1	TRBJ1-5	TGCGCCAGCAGCCAGGGACAGGGACCTCAGCCCCAGCATTTT	CASSQGQGPQPQHF
TRBV29-1	-	TRBD1	TRBJ2-4	TGCAGCGTTGTTCAGGGGGCATCCAAAAACATTCAGTACTTC	CSVVQGASKNIQYF
TRBV7-2	few	-	TRBJ1-1	TGTGCCAGCAGCCTCGACAGGACCTCTATAGAAGCTTTCTTT	CASSLDRTSIEAFF
TRBV29-1	-	-	TRBJ1-1	TGCAGCGTTGCCGGGAGCCCCGGCACTGAAGCTTTCTTT	CSVAGSPGTEAFF
TRBV13	-	-	TRBJ2-1	TGTGCCAGCAGCTTAGGCCGCGGGCAGCGAAGTGAGCAGTTCTTC	CASSLGRGQRSEQFF
TRBV27	-	-	TRBJ2-7	TGTGCCAGCAGTTTCCGACGGGACTACGAGCAGTACTTC	CASSFRRDYEQYF
TRBV5-1	few	-	TRBJ1-2	TGCGCCAGCAGCTTGGCCGGGGATCATGGCTACACCTTC	CASSLAGDHGYTF
TRBV29-1	-	-	TRBJ1-2	TGCAGCGTTGCGGGAGTTCTGAACTATGGCTACACCTTC	CSVAGVLNYGYTF
TRBV5-1	-	-	TRBJ2-3	TGCGCCAGCAGCCCAACAGGGTCAGCAGATACGCAGTATTTT	CASSPTGSADTQYF
TRBV2	-	-	TRBJ1-1	TGTGCCAGCAGTGTGGGGGGGTTAGGGGATTTGAACACTGAAGCTTTCTTT	CASSVGGLGDLNTEAFF
TRBV28	-	-	TRBJ2-1	TGTGCCAGCAGCCTCTTATATTCGGGGAGGACCTACAATGAGCAGTTCTTC	CASSLLYSGRTYNEQFF
TRBV9	few	-	TRBJ2-7	TGTGCCAGCAGCGTAGCGGCTGACAGCACCTACGAGCAGTACTTC	CASSVAADSTYEQYF
TRBV11-2	-	-	TRBJ2-7	TGTGCCAGCAGCTTATCGTTCCCAGGAACCTACGAGCAGTACTTC	CASSLSFPGTYEQYF
TRBV19	-	-	TRBJ1-2	TGTGCCAGTAGTATTATCGGTGATGGCTACACCTTC	CASSIIGDGYTF
TRBV28	-	-	TRBJ2-5	TGTGCCAGCAATGATGTGAGAGAGACCCAGTACTTC	CASNDVRETQYF
TRBV2	-	TRBD1	TRBJ2-2	TGTGCCAGCAGTGAAAGAGGGACAGGTATTGAGCTGTTTTTT	CASSERGTGIELFF
TRBV29-1	-	TRBD2	TRBJ2-3	TGCAGCGTTGGGGGCGGGAGGGCCCCAGATACGCAGTATTTT	CSVGGGRAPDTQYF
TRBV30	-	TRBD1	TRBJ2-7	TGTGCCTGGAGTTTAACAGGGGAAGGGCAGTACTTC	CAWSLTGEGQYF
TRBV13	-	TRBD1	TRBJ1-2	TGTGCCAGCAGCTTTGGGGACAGGGGAGGCTATGGCTACACCTTC	CASSFGDRGGYGYTF
TRBV4-3	-	-	TRBJ1-5	TGCGCCAGCAGCCAAGGAGGGTATCCCGATCAGCCCCAGCATTTT	CASSQGGYPDQPQHF
TRBV7-6	once	TRBD1	TRBJ1-4	TGTGCCAGCAGCTTGACAGGGTTATCTAATGAAAAACTGTTTTTT	CASSLTGLSNEKLFF
TRBV6-5	-	TRBD2	TRBJ2-2	TGTGCCAGCACTACCCTAGCGGGACACACCGGGGAGCTGTTTTTT	CASTTLAGHTGELFF
TRBV6-5	-	-	TRBJ1-5	TGTGCCAGCAGTTCAACGGAGGGAAGGGCCCAGCATTTT	CASSSTEGRAQHF
TRBV28	-	-	TRBJ2-7	TGTGCCAGCAGTTTCTCTTACGGTGGAGGATACTTC	CASSFSYGGGYF
TRBV7-9	-	TRBD1	TRBJ2-7	TGTGCCAGCAGCTTAAGGGATCGACAGGGTAGCTACGAGCAGTACTTC	CASSLRDRQGSYEQYF
TRBV10-3	-	TRBD1	TRBJ2-7	TGTGCCATCAGTCTGGGACAGGGAATCTCCTACGAGCAGTACTTC	CAISLGQGISYEQYF
TRBV28	-	TRBD2	TRBJ2-2	TGTGCCAGCAGTTTAGGGACTAGCGGGAGGACCGGGGAGCTGTTTTTT	CASSLGTSGRTGELFF
TRBV30	-	-	TRBJ1-2	TGTGCCTTCCTCCCCGCGGCGAATTATGGCTACACCTTC	CAFLPAANYGYTF
TRBV7-9	few	TRBD2	TRBJ2-1	TGTGCCAGCAGCATCGGACTAGCGGGATACAATGAGCAGTTCTTC	CASSIGLAGYNEQFF
TRBV6-5	-	TRBD1	TRBJ2-5	TGTGCCAGCAGTTACGCCCCGGACAGGGGGTGGGAGACCCAGTACTTC	CASSYAPDRGWETQYF
TRBV5-4	-	TRBD2	TRBJ2-7	TGTGCCAGCAGCCAAGGACTAGTGCCCTACGAGCAGTACTTC	CASSQGLVPYEQYF
TRBV28	-	-	TRBJ1-2	TGTGCCAGCAGGATCTCAGGGTGGGATGGCTACACCTTC	CASRISGWDGYTF
TRBV4-1	-	-	TRBJ1-1	TGCGCCAGCAGCCAAGAGCGGACTGAAGCTTTCTTT	CASSQERTEAFF